Below, 31 T cell receptor beta chains from the same sample are listed, as sequenced in a study of glioma-infiltrating T cells listed by TCRdb under 2016. Sequenced using an Illumina MiSeq. TCR alpha and beta CDR3 regions were amplified with the iRepertoire nested amplicon-rescue multiplex PCR (arm-PCR) platform from RNA. TCRdb reworked the public reads: Q25 trimming with fastp, MiXCR clone assembly, productive beta chains retained. One record per CDR3 amino acid sequence lists the most common genes and DNA. This sample holds approximately 400,000 distinct CDR3 sequences; 41% were observed only once. Of the sample, around 13% falls within the top ten clones. Sequencing used glioma tissue, nonneoplastic brain tissue, or PBMCs (not recorded which). These receptors came from a human donor with low-grade glioma or glioblastoma, undergoing nonglioma brain surgery, or in good health (not recorded which).

This clonotype was recorded at least ten times. The chain is built from TRBV28 and TRBJ2-1; D call uncertain. The ends were cut back, 3 bases at V and 3 bases at J, with 9 bases in the middle. CDR3 length: 14 amino acids. CDR1 and CDR2 (germline): MDHEN, SYDVKM. The chain's CDR3 is CASSFQPGYNEQFF. Here the CDR3 DNA reads TGTGCCAGCAGTTTTCAACCGGGCTACAATGAGCAGTTCTTC.

The chain employs TRBV4-2 and TRBJ2-7, with TRBD2 as a possible D gene (6 bases). Germline CDR1 LGHNA, CDR2 YNFKEQ. V lost 4 bases, J lost 7 bases, and 17 bases lay in between. This CDR3 is 14 amino acids long. CDR3 sequence: CASSPQGLVREQYF. CDR3 bases: TGTGCCAGCAGCCCGCAGGGACTGGTACGGGAGCAGTACTTC.

The chain recombines TRBV15 with TRBJ1-5; a possible D gene is TRBD1 (5 bases). CDR3 size: 15 residues. Germline lookup yields CDR1 LNHNV and CDR2 YYDKDF (reference sequence). V was shortened by 0 bases and J by 3 bases, with 9 bases between the two germline ends. Here the CDR3 DNA reads TGTGCCACCAGCAGAGATGGGGGGTTCAATCAGCCCCAGCATTTT. Encoded protein: CATSRDGGFNQPQHF.

There are a few counts of this clonotype. This rearrangement joins TRBV29-1 to TRBJ2-7, with no clear D. Deletions cut 4 bases from V and 4 bases from J, with 8 bases between. There are 11 residues in the CDR3. Per germline, CDR1 SQVTM and CDR2 ANQGSEA. CDR3 DNA sequence: TGCAGCGTTGGTTCCGATTACGAGCAGTACTTC. Its protein is CSVGSDYEQYF.

This chain connects TRBV10-3 to TRBJ2-1, with 10 bases lining up with TRBD2. The length of the CDR3 is 14 residues. Looked up from germline, CDR1 is ENHRY and CDR2 is SYGVKD. V trimming: 11 bases; J trimming: 6 bases; junction bases outside the gene matches: 10. The CDR3 spells CAASAGGYGNEQFF. The CDR3, as DNA: TGTGCCGCCTCAGCGGGAGGGTATGGCAATGAGCAGTTCTTC.

A note on this clonotype: A read error is possible here, since a much larger clone lies one base away. V and J are TRBV6-5 and TRBJ2-2; possibly TRBD2 for D (5 bases). This CDR3 spans 14 amino acids. Germline loops: CDR1 MNHEY, CDR2 SVGAGI. Trimming took 6 bases from V and 2 from J, leaving 10 bases between them. The CDR3 reads CASSIASNTGELFF. Here the CDR3 DNA reads TGTGCCAGCAGCATAGCGAGTAACACCGGGGAGCTGTTTTTT.

The rearrangement links TRBV6-2 or TRBV6-3 to TRBJ2-1; D not resolved. Germline V gene sequence: CDR1 MNHEY, CDR2 SVGEGT. This CDR3 comprises 16 residues. Trimming pared 0 bases from V and 6 bases from J, leaving 15 bases between. The CDR3 DNA is TGTGCCAGCAGTTACTCGGCCCCAGAGTACGGCAATGAGCAGTTCTTC. Amino acid sequence: CASSYSAPEYGNEQFF.

This clonotype came up a few times. The V gene is TRBV7-2, the J gene TRBJ2-7; 10 bases match TRBD1. Germline values: CDR1 SGHTA, CDR2 FQGNSA. With 1 base clipped from V and 7 bases from J, the junction kept 4 bases outside the gene matches. The CDR3 runs 14 residues. The CDR3 bases are TGTGCCAGCAGCTTAGGGACAGGGGGTTTGGAGCAGTACTTC. This codes for CASSLGTGGLEQYF.

About this clonotype: It may be a read error: a sequence one base away is much more abundant. The chain joins TRBV27 to TRBJ2-7; possibly TRBD1 for D (5 bases). Germline CDR1 and CDR2: MNHEY and SMNVEV (reference sequence). V was shortened by 8 bases and J by 4 bases, with 15 bases between the two germline ends. This CDR3 is built from 13 residues. The CDR3, as DNA: TGTGCCAGCCTGGGGCAGAACAATTACGAGCAGTACTTC. This gives the protein CASLGQNNYEQYF.

This clonotype has a count of ten or more. V is TRBV20-1 and J is TRBJ2-5; 12 nucleotides align to TRBD1. V trimming: 2 bases; J trimming: 5 bases; junction bases outside the gene matches: 15. This CDR3 contains 18 residues. In germline, CDR1 is DFQATT, CDR2 SNEGSKA (reference sequence). The CDR3 protein is CSARRASIGTGGFETQYF. The CDR3 DNA sequence: TGCAGTGCTAGAAGGGCGAGTATCGGGACAGGGGGCTTTGAGACCCAGTACTTC.

J is TRBJ2-5 and V is TRBV7-9, with D perhaps matching TRBD1 or TRBD2 (5 bases each). Trimming removed 5 bases at V and 4 bases at J, with 17 bases between. Germline V CDR1 and CDR2: SEHNR, FQNEAQ (reference sequence). There are 15 residues in the CDR3. CDR3 sequence: CASSLRTGTAETQYF. CDR3 DNA: TGTGCCAGCAGCCTTAGGACGGGGACGGCAGAGACCCAGTACTTC. The whole variable domain, filled in from reference TRBV7-9 and TRBJ2-5, reads DTGVSQNPRHKITKRGQNVTFRCDPISEHNRLYWYRQTLGQGPEFLTYFQNEAQLEKSRLLSDRFSAERPKGSFSTLEIQRTEQGDSAMYLCASSLRTGTAETQYFGPGTRLLVL.

The table lists this clonotype with a few counts. The chain links TRBV6-2 or TRBV6-3 to TRBJ2-1; D is uncertain. Germline CDR1 MNHEY, CDR2 SVGEGT. The CDR3 is made up of 14 amino acids. The V and J ends lost 6 bases and 4 bases respectively, with 13 bases between them. The CDR3 DNA is TGTGCCAGCAGAAACACCGGGCTATACAATGAGCAGTTCTTC. It is translated as CASRNTGLYNEQFF.

This clonotype was observed a few times. The chain couples TRBV2 to TRBJ2-1; 11 bases match TRBD2. Trimming removed 7 bases from V and 8 bases from J; junction bases left unmatched: 7. Germline V gene lookup returns CDR1 SNHLY and CDR2 FYNNEI. The CDR3 loop spans 14 amino acids. The CDR3 DNA follows: TGTGCCAGCATCCGTAGCGGGAGGGCCTATGAGCAGTTCTTC. This gives the protein CASIRSGRAYEQFF.

Comments on this clonotype: This sequence may be a read error, since a much larger clone differs from it by one base. The V call is TRBV6-2 or TRBV6-3, the J call TRBJ1-5; a possible D gene is TRBD1 (6 bases). Trimming took off 5 bases at V and 0 bases at J, with 14 bases between the two ends. This CDR3 contains 16 residues. CDR1 MNHEY and CDR2 SVGEGT come from the germline V gene. CDR3 amino acids: CASSGYREYSNQPQHF. DNA for the CDR3: TGTGCCAGCAGTGGATACAGGGAGTATAGCAATCAGCCCCAGCATTTT.

The gene calls are TRBV7-9 and TRBJ1-5, with D perhaps TRBD1 (5 bases). Germline V CDR1 and CDR2: SEHNR, FQNEAQ (reference sequence). The CDR3 runs to 13 residues. Trimming cost V 7 bases and J 3 bases, with 10 bases left between them. DNA of the CDR3: TGTGCCAGCATCCCAGGGAACAATCAGCCCCAGCATTTT. Amino acids: CASIPGNNQPQHF.

The J gene is TRBJ1-2, the V gene TRBV3-1; the D is unclear. Germline CDR1 and CDR2: LGHDT and YNNKEL (reference sequence). CDR3 length: 11 residues. The V end was cut by 3 bases, the J end by 7 bases, with 6 bases between. In DNA form, the CDR3 reads TGTGCCAGCAGCCATGTGTCTGGCTACACCTTC. It translates to CASSHVSGYTF.

This clonotype was recorded many times. The J gene is TRBJ1-6, the V gene TRBV27, with 9 bases that match TRBD1. V was clipped by 5 bases and J by 7 bases; unmatched bases: 3. Germline V gene sequence: CDR1 MNHEY, CDR2 SMNVEV (reference sequence). The CDR3 contains 14 residues. CDR3 nucleotides: TGTGCCAGCAGTATCACAGGGGGCAATTCACCCCTCCACTTT. Translated, it gives CASSITGGNSPLHF.

To note about this clonotype: Being one base from a much bigger clone, this may be a read error. The rearrangement joins TRBV20-1 to TRBJ1-6; 8 nucleotides match TRBD1. There are 11 residues in the CDR3. Germline V gene lookup returns CDR1 DFQATT and CDR2 SNEGSKA (reference sequence). In DNA, the CDR3 is TGCAGTGCCGACAGGGGTACACCCCTCCAATTT. Amino acids: CSADRGTPLQF.

The chain carries TRBV14 and TRBJ1-5; the match to TRBD1 covers 7 bases. Per germline, CDR1 SGHDN and CDR2 FVKESK. The CDR3 extends over 15 amino acids. The V gene end was trimmed by 4 bases and the J gene end by 3 bases; junction bases not matched to a gene: 6. CDR3 residues: CASSPGTALNQPQHF. In DNA, the CDR3 is TGTGCCAGCAGCCCGGGGACAGCTCTCAATCAGCCCCAGCATTTT.

About this clonotype itself: A much larger clone differs from this one at a single base, so this may be a read error. This sequence joins TRBV6-2 or TRBV6-3 and TRBJ2-3; D is perhaps TRBD2 (6 bases). Germline CDR1 is MNHEY and CDR2 is SVGEGT. The CDR3 is made up of 14 amino acids. This CDR3 is CAVRRDQFTDAQYF. In DNA, the CDR3 is TGTGCCGTCCGGCGGGACCAGTTCACAGATGCGCAGTATTTT.

The chain carries TRBV6-2 or TRBV6-3 and TRBJ2-7, with 8 bases identical to TRBD1. The CDR3 runs 13 residues. Germline CDR1 MNHEY, CDR2 SVGEGT. J gave up 9 bases and V 10 bases, and 14 bases lay outside the gene matches. The CDR3 loop is CAILEAGGIGQYF. The CDR3 DNA sequence: TGTGCCATCCTGGAGGCAGGGGGCATCGGGCAGTACTTC.

This rearrangement joins TRBV7-9 to TRBJ2-1; no definite D call. Germline V lookup: CDR1 SEHNR, CDR2 FQNEAQ (reference sequence). The CDR3 is 13 residues long. V was cut by 5 bases and J by 6 bases, with 11 bases left in between. The CDR3 DNA is TGTGCCAGCAGCCCTAGTTACACCAATGAGCAGTTCTTC. Encoded protein: CASSPSYTNEQFF.

The chain employs TRBV12-3 or TRBV12-4 and TRBJ2-1, with D perhaps TRBD1 (6 bases). The CDR3 runs to 16 residues. V gave up 4 bases and J gave up 8 bases, with 21 bases separating them. For the CDR3, the DNA is TGTGCCAGCAGTTCCTATGCGTTGGGGGCATTGGATGAGCAGTTCTTC. This translates into CASSSYALGALDEQFF.

This clonotype was counted between two and nine times. This sequence joins TRBV19 and TRBJ2-3; TRBD1 is a possible D gene (6 bases). Looked up from germline, CDR1 is LNHDA and CDR2 is SQIVND (reference sequence). The CDR3 runs 13 residues. V was trimmed by 6 bases and J by 0 bases, leaving 7 bases between them. This CDR3 is CASRRGSTDTQYF. The CDR3, as DNA: TGTGCCAGTAGAAGGGGGAGCACAGATACGCAGTATTTT.

This clonotype was found many times. The J gene is TRBJ2-3, the V gene TRBV6-1, with 13 bases that match TRBD2. Germline loops: CDR1 MNHNS, CDR2 SASEGT. This CDR3 has 17 amino acids. J lost 0 bases, V lost 5 bases, and 5 bases had no gene match. The CDR3 nucleotides read TGTGCCAGCAGTTCCGGGACTAGCGGGATTAGCACAGATACGCAGTATTTT. The encoded protein is CASSSGTSGISTDTQYF.

This chain joins TRBV28 and TRBJ2-1; D remains ambiguous. Germline values: CDR1 MDHEN, CDR2 SYDVKM. The CDR3 runs 16 residues. Trimming removed 2 bases from V and 10 bases from J, with 21 bases in between. CDR3 bases: TGTGCCAGCAGTTTAAGGTTTGGGGAAATATCCTACGAGCAGTTCTTC. Translated: CASSLRFGEISYEQFF.

The sample holds many counts of this clonotype. The genes are TRBV6-1 and TRBJ1-1; tentative D call: TRBD1 (5 bases). The CDR3 length is 14 residues. V was cut by 6 bases and J by 4 bases, with 15 bases left in between. Germline V gene sequence: CDR1 MNHNS, CDR2 SASEGT. DNA for the CDR3: TGTGCCAGCAGCTGGGGCAACCGGGGCACTGAAGCTTTCTTT. It is translated as CASSWGNRGTEAFF.

The V gene is TRBV7-9, the J gene TRBJ2-3; D remains ambiguous. V was clipped by 0 bases and J by 0 bases, with 10 bases between them. CDR1 and CDR2 from the germline V gene are SEHNR and FQNEAQ (reference sequence). The length of the CDR3 is 16 residues. The CDR3 coding sequence is TGTGCCAGCAGCTTAGCGCTACAGACTAGCACAGATACGCAGTATTTT. It is translated as CASSLALQTSTDTQYF.

V usage is TRBV5-1 and J usage is TRBJ1-2, with D unclear. V was pared by 9 bases and J by 1 base, with 7 bases between. The germline V gene has CDR1 SGHRS and CDR2 YFSETQ. CDR3 length equals 11 residues. DNA for the CDR3: TGCGCCATCAGTAATAACTATGGCTACACCTTC. Protein product: CAISNNYGYTF.

Many counts were recorded for this clonotype. Written as DNA, the CDR3 is TGTGCCAGCCCCTGGCAGGTGCGTACCTACGAGCAGTACTTC. This gives the protein CASPWQVRTYEQYF. J is TRBJ2-7 and V is TRBV27; D not resolved. The CDR3 has 14 residues. CDR1 and CDR2 (germline): MNHEY, SMNVEV (reference sequence). Trimming removed 8 bases at V and 2 bases at J, with 16 bases between.

The rearrangement joins TRBV19 to TRBJ1-5; D not certain. Germline CDR1 LNHDA, CDR2 SQIVND (reference sequence). There are 15 residues in the CDR3. V was clipped by 7 bases and J by 4 bases, with 17 bases between them. The CDR3 DNA reads TGTGCCAGTACTAACGAATGGACGCAGAATCAGCCCCAGCATTTT. It encodes CASTNEWTQNQPQHF.